A selection of T cell receptor beta chains follows, all from one sample in a study of CD8 T cells in ankylosing spondylitis. TCRdb processed the 5' RACE reads anew with MiXCR; each CDR3 protein has one entry. The sample yields approximately 150,000 distinct CDR3 sequences, approximately 17% seen once. Source material: blood, either unsorted or a sorted T cell fraction (not recorded which). These receptors were collected from a male donor with ankylosing spondylitis. CDR3s include the opening cysteine and the closing phenylalanine or tryptophan. A D gene is named only where the DNA matches it firmly. Clone size is stated in some rows and not others, as once, few, many or a class when expanded.

v_call	d_call	clone_size	j_call	cdr3_aa	cdr3_nt
TRBV7-9	TRBD2	many	TRBJ2-5	CASSFGGETQYF	TGTGCCAGCAGCTTCGGGGGGGAGACCCAGTACTTC
TRBV28	NA	NA	TRBJ2-7	CASSLRGRELKPSYEQYF	TGTGCCAGCAGTCTCAGAGGGCGGGAACTTAAGCCCTCCTACGAGCAGTACTTC
TRBV12-3/TRBV12-4	TRBD1	few	TRBJ2-3	CASSSQGVDTQYF	TGTGCCAGCAGCTCACAGGGGGTAGATACGCAGTATTTT
TRBV6-6	NA	NA	TRBJ1-4	CASSYDTEKLFF	TGTGCCAGCAGTTACGACACGGAAAAACTGTTTTTT
TRBV20-1	TRBD2	NA	TRBJ2-5	CRLAGALETQYF	TGCCGACTAGCGGGAGCTTTGGAGACCCAGTACTTC
TRBV27	NA	few	TRBJ2-5	CASSLFIGDQETQYF	TGTGCCAGCAGTTTATTCATCGGGGACCAAGAGACCCAGTACTTC
TRBV4-3	NA	NA	TRBJ2-7	CASSRVGTGYEQYF	TGCGCCAGCAGCCGAGTGGGTACGGGGTACGAGCAGTACTTC
TRBV4-2	TRBD2	NA	TRBJ2-1	CASSQISGSYPYNEQFF	TGTGCCAGCAGCCAAATCAGCGGGAGTTACCCCTACAATGAGCAGTTCTTC
TRBV11-2	NA	many	TRBJ2-1	CASSPPAQGPYSYNEQFF	TGTGCCAGCAGCCCCCCTGCCCAGGGTCCTTACTCCTACAATGAGCAGTTCTTC
TRBV21-1	NA	NA	TRBJ2-2	CASSIPSGTSGNTRKLTNTGELFF	TGTGCCAGCAGCATCCCCTCCGGGACTAGCGGGAATACAAGAAAATTAACGAACACCGGGGAGCTGTTTTTT
TRBV27	NA	NA	TRBJ2-5	CASRKRGLETQYF	TGTGCCAGCAGGAAGAGGGGTCTCGAGACCCAGTACTTC
TRBV7-9	NA	NA	TRBJ1-2	CASSHLMSGDNYGYTF	TGTGCCAGCAGCCACCTCATGTCCGGGGATAACTATGGCTACACCTTC
TRBV12-5	NA	NA	TRBJ2-7	CASGLLAAEQYF	TGTGCTAGTGGTTTACTGGCGGCCGAGCAGTACTTC
TRBV10-3	TRBD2	many	TRBJ2-3	CAISGRLAGGPDTQYF	TGTGCCATCAGTGGCCGACTAGCGGGAGGGCCAGATACGCAGTATTTT
TRBV27	TRBD1	NA	TRBJ1-2	CASSLQGDYGYTF	TGTGCCAGCAGTCTACAGGGGGACTATGGCTACACCTTC
TRBV7-9	NA	few	TRBJ2-1	CASSSALKPRLDEQFF	TGTGCCAGCAGCTCAGCCCTCAAGCCACGCCTCGATGAGCAGTTCTTC
TRBV7-2	NA	few	TRBJ1-6	CASSLTTYAPLHF	TGTGCCAGCAGCTTAACAACCTACGCACCCCTCCACTTT
TRBV27	TRBD2	NA	TRBJ2-1	CASSPGTSGRNEQFF	TGTGCCAGCAGTCCGGGGACTAGCGGGAGGAATGAGCAGTTCTTC
TRBV5-1	TRBD1	few	TRBJ2-7	CASRAGTALAYEQYF	TGCGCCAGCAGGGCCGGGACAGCTTTAGCCTACGAGCAGTACTTC
TRBV7-2	NA	NA	TRBJ2-1	CASSLGRRVYEQFF	TGTGCCAGCAGCTTAGGGCGGCGGGTCTATGAGCAGTTCTTC
TRBV29-1	NA	few	TRBJ1-1	CSGSGFMDTNTEAFF	TGCAGCGGATCAGGGTTTATGGACACGAACACTGAAGCTTTCTTT
TRBV10-3	NA	NA	TRBJ1-5	CAISAPTGHSNQPQHF	TGTGCCATCAGTGCTCCGACGGGACATAGCAATCAGCCCCAGCATTTT
TRBV5-1	NA	few	TRBJ2-6	CASSLVGAGANVLTF	TGCGCCAGCAGCTTGGTGGGAGCTGGGGCCAACGTCCTGACTTTC
TRBV5-6	NA	few	TRBJ1-2	CASSAGTTKLNYGYTF	TGTGCCAGCAGCGCGGGGACAACTAAATTGAACTATGGCTACACCTTC
TRBV2	NA	NA	TRBJ2-2	CAPGAGGTNTGELFF	TGTGCCCCGGGGGCCGGAGGGACGAACACCGGGGAGCTGTTTTTT
TRBV7-9	NA	few	TRBJ2-5	CASSYPGHPFAETQYF	TGTGCCAGCAGCTATCCGGGGCACCCCTTCGCAGAGACCCAGTACTTC
TRBV12-3/TRBV12-4	NA	few	TRBJ1-1	CASSLGGENTEAFF	TGTGCCAGCAGTTTAGGGGGTGAGAACACTGAAGCTTTCTTT
TRBV2	TRBD2	few	TRBJ2-1	CASSRTSGPGGEQFF	TGTGCCAGCAGCCGGACTAGCGGCCCAGGTGGTGAGCAGTTCTTC
TRBV5-4	TRBD2	NA	TRBJ2-7	CASNSAGGPYEQYF	TGTGCCAGCAACTCAGCGGGAGGGCCCTACGAGCAGTACTTC
TRBV7-9	NA	few	TRBJ1-1	CASIPSGGNMNTEAFF	TGTGCCAGCATCCCATCGGGGGGAAATATGAACACTGAAGCTTTCTTT
TRBV27	NA	NA	TRBJ2-4	CASSQGGIQYF	TGTGCCAGCAGTCAAGGGGGGATTCAGTACTTC
TRBV13	TRBD2	few	TRBJ2-7	CASSFETGGPYEQYF	TGTGCCAGCAGCTTCGAAACGGGAGGGCCGTACGAGCAGTACTTC
TRBV6-2/TRBV6-3	TRBD2	once	TRBJ2-1	CASSYPLAGAPNEQFF	TGTGCCAGCAGTTACCCCCTAGCGGGAGCGCCTAATGAGCAGTTCTTC
TRBV7-6	TRBD2	few	TRBJ2-1	CASSSPGLEIHEQFF	TGTGCCAGCAGCTCACCGGGACTAGAGATCCATGAGCAGTTCTTC
TRBV27	TRBD2	few	TRBJ2-1	CASKGLAEYNEQFF	TGTGCCAGCAAGGGACTAGCGGAGTACAATGAGCAGTTCTTC